This TCR beta chain was profiled in a study of OX40 agonist ivuxolimab in advanced cancers. TCRdb's table, derived via immunoSEQ multiplex PCR, lists solely in-frame clones and lacks some. The top ten clones hold over 2% of a sample with roughly 70,000 clones, 84% of them seen once. Germline values: CDR1 SGHVS, CDR2 FNYEAQ. V lost 3 bases to trimming and J lost 2 bases; unmatched junction nucleotides: 5. CDR3 size: 16 residues. This TCR came from an adult with an advanced solid tumor such as melanoma, head and neck, liver or kidney cancer. J is TRBJ2-1 and V is TRBV7-6; 9 bases agree with TRBD2. This material consisted of CD4+ or CD8+ T cells sorted from blood, taken in a trial of the OX40 agonist ivuxolimab. CDR3 amino acids: CASSFAGGGAYNEQFF. The CDR3 coding sequence is TGTGCCAGCAGCTTCGCTGGCGGGGGGGCCTACAATGAGCAGTTCTTC.